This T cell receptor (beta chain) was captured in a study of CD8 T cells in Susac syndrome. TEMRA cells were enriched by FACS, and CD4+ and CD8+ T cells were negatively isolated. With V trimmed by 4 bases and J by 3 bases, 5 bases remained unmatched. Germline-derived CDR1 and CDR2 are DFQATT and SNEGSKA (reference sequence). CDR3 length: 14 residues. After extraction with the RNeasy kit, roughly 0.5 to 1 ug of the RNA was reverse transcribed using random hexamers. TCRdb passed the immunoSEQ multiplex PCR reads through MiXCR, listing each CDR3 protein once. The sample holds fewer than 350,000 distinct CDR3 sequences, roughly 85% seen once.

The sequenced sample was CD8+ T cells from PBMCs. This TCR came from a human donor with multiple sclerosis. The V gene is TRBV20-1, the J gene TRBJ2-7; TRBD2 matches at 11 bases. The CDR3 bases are TGCAGTGCTACGAAGGGGACTAGCGGCTACGAGCAGTACTTC. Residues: CSATKGTSGYEQYF.